This T cell receptor (beta chain) comes out of a study of blood T cell repertoires in COVID-19. Study as a whole: Sites in the United States, Italy and Spain provided acute and convalescent COVID-19 samples. T cells, B-cell-depleted T cells, or PBMCs provided the cDNA or gDNA that served as material.

V shed 3 bases and J shed 3 bases, with 11 bases lying between them. The CDR3 is made up of 15 amino acids. Germline CDR1 SGHTA, CDR2 FQGNSA. The repertoire was sequenced with immunoSEQ multiplex PCR; TCRdb's copy has only in-frame clones and lacks some. The sample includes about 30,000 clones, nearly 90% of them seen just once. The J gene is TRBJ2-2, the V gene TRBV7-2; a possible D gene is TRBD1 (5 bases). This receptor was taken from a human donor in a cohort sampled during active COVID-19. The sample consisted of peripheral blood. Written as DNA, the CDR3 is TGTGCCAGCAGCTTTAAGGGCAGGGACACCGGGGAGCTGTTTTTT. This encodes CASSFKGRDTGELFF. The full variable domain, its missing parts supplied by reference TRBV7-2 and TRBJ2-2, is GAGVSQSPSNKVTEKGKDVELRCDPISGHTALYWYRQSLGQGLEFLIYFQGNSAPDKSGLPSDRFSAERTGGSVSTLTIQRTQQEDSAVYLCASSFKGRDTGELFFGEGSRLTVL.